This T cell receptor (beta chain) was identified in a study of brain metastases from non-small cell lung cancer (dated by TCRdb to between 2019 and 2020). At the level of the whole study: The study profiled the immune microenvironment of paired resected primary tumors and brain metastases from non-small-cell lung cancer patients.

The cohort comprised 39 patients with surgically resected non-small-cell lung cancer who had both primary tumor and brain metastasis specimens. CDR1 and CDR2, looked up from the germline V gene, are KGHDR and SFDVKD. V lost 2 bases and J lost 0 bases, and the count of bases not matched to a germline gene is 8. The CDR3 has 19 amino acids, counting the end cysteine and phenylalanine. Only CDR3 DNA is held: 57 bases, read in frame from base 1. Notes on this clone: The antigen it recognizes is unknown. Nothing much larger sits one base from this clone, and base qualities are not available.

The library was generated by the immunoSEQ multiplex PCR assay. Sequencing of the T-cell receptor beta chain repertoire was carried out together with a 770-gene immune expression panel. TCRdb provides this immuneACCESS table in a form limited to in-frame rearrangements. Some clones are lacking; in checked studies, under half of them reflect an unresolved V gene, and why the rest are absent is not known. For this sample there are fewer than 3,500 clones; around 95% appear just once. Jointly, the top ten make up roughly 2% of the sample. Sequencing was done on a sample of tumor-adjacent normal tissue. Recombination linked TRBV24-1 to TRBJ2-1, and TRBD2 matches 11 of the central bases. The TCR originated in a donor aged 40 or over with non-small cell lung cancer. For the CDR3, the sequence is CATSDSALAGGGSYNEQFF. The nucleotides read TGTGCCACCAGTGATTCCGCCTTAGCGGGAGGGGGCTCCTACAATGAGCAGTTCTTC.